These 16 T cell receptor beta chains share one sample of origin, sequenced in a study of cytomegalovirus exposure and HLA in healthy donors. The PCR made use of 60 Vbeta and 13 Jbeta primers. The repertoire was sequenced with immunoSEQ multiplex PCR; TCRdb's copy has only in-frame clones and lacks some. The table includes around 67,000 clones, around 67% detected once. Sequenced: PBMCs. Receptor source: a woman aged 25 to 39 in good health and CMV-seronegative.

The rearrangement joins TRBV7-2 to TRBJ2-2; 9 bases align to TRBD2. Germline assignment: CDR1 SGHTA and CDR2 FQGNSA. Trimming at V came to 6 bases and at J to 4 bases, leaving 3 bases not matched to a gene. CDR3 size: 14 residues. CDR3 sequence (DNA): TGTGCCAGCAGGTCTAGCGGGGCCACCGGGGAGCTGTTTTTT. It specifies CASRSSGATGELFF.

The chain employs TRBV27 and TRBJ1-6; no clear D gene. The V gene's germline CDR1 is MNHEY and CDR2 SMNVEV (reference sequence). The CDR3 covers 13 residues. CDR3 protein: CAAGELYNSPLHF. DNA for the CDR3: TGTGCGGCGGGAGAGCTCTATAATTCACCCCTCCACTTT.

This clone came up a few times. The V call is TRBV7-2, the J call TRBJ1-2; 9 bases are a match to TRBD1. Trimming took 1 base from V and 2 from J; bases not matched to a gene: 14. Germline V lookup: CDR1 SGHTA, CDR2 FQGNSA. The CDR3 is 19 amino acids. The CDR3 DNA is TGTGCCAGCAGCTTAGAACCCCCATCTCTGACAGGGGGAAACTATGGCTACACCTTC. Its protein is CASSLEPPSLTGGNYGYTF.

This chain connects TRBV10-1 to TRBJ1-1; possibly TRBD1 for D (6 bases). The CDR3 has 13 amino acids. Trimming stripped 4 bases from V and 5 bases from J, with 11 bases between. CDR1 is WNHNN, CDR2 SYGVQD, per germline (reference sequence). The CDR3 region is CASSVGGSTEAFF. DNA for the CDR3: TGCGCCAGCAGTGTAGGGGGTAGTACTGAAGCTTTCTTT.

This clone was detected only once. V usage is TRBV25-1 and J usage is TRBJ2-2; TRBD1 agrees at 8 bases. V was pared by 7 bases and J by 0 bases, with 10 bases of the junction left unmatched. Germline V CDR1 and CDR2: MGHDK, SYGVNS. This CDR3 is 17 amino acids long. The CDR3 loop reads CASKGQVGRANTGELFF. DNA for the CDR3: TGTGCCAGCAAGGGACAGGTGGGACGCGCGAACACCGGGGAGCTGTTTTTT.

Here the CDR3 reads CASSTTGPIDTQYF. The CDR3 DNA follows: TGTGCCAGCAGCACGACAGGCCCCATCGATACGCAGTATTTT. The V gene is TRBV11-2, the J gene TRBJ2-3, with D tentatively TRBD1 (6 bases). Germline values: CDR1 SGHAT, CDR2 FQNNGV. The CDR3 spans 14 residues. V lost 5 bases, J lost 6 bases, and 15 bases lay in between.

V gene TRBV7-2 combines with J gene TRBJ2-7; the match to TRBD1 covers 7 bases. J was trimmed by 0 bases and V by 5 bases; bases with no gene match: 10. The CDR3 covers 16 residues. The germline gives CDR1 SGHTA, CDR2 FQGNSA. The CDR3 bases are TGTGCCAGCAGCGCCTGGGACAGCTTTTCCTCCTACGAGCAGTACTTC. Translating gives CASSAWDSFSSYEQYF.

The chain is built from TRBV4-2 and TRBJ1-4; tentatively, D is TRBD1 (6 bases). The V gene's germline CDR1 is LGHNA and CDR2 YNFKEQ. This CDR3 has 13 amino acids. V was pared by 11 bases and J by 10 bases, with 20 bases between. The DNA of the CDR3 is TGTGCCGCGGGGGACACTCTTGGGGGAAAACTGTTTTTT. This codes for CAAGDTLGGKLFF.

This chain uses TRBV4-1 with TRBJ1-2, with 12 bases that match TRBD1. J was trimmed by 6 bases and V by 4 bases; bases with no gene match: 3. This CDR3 is 14 amino acids long. In germline, CDR1 is MGHRA, CDR2 YSYEKL. The DNA for the CDR3 is TGCGCCAGCAGCCTCGGGACAGGGGGCGATGGCTACACCTTC. It codes for CASSLGTGGDGYTF.

This clone was picked up a small number of times. J is TRBJ1-5 and V is TRBV6-1; 8 nucleotides line up with TRBD1. Germline values: CDR1 MNHNS, CDR2 SASEGT. The CDR3 is 16 residues long. The V gene end was trimmed by 2 bases and the J gene end by 6 bases; junction bases not matched to a gene: 9. CDR3 amino acids: CASSELPQGEVQPQHF. The DNA of the CDR3 is TGTGCCAGCAGTGAACTCCCACAGGGGGAGGTTCAGCCCCAGCATTTT.

The chain carries TRBV11-3 and TRBJ2-1; 9 nucleotides align to TRBD1. With 5 bases clipped from V and 0 bases from J, the junction kept 17 bases outside the gene matches. This CDR3 comprises 20 residues. Germline CDR1 reads SGHNT; CDR2 reads YENEEA. The CDR3 sequence is CASSPLTGGYLRSSYNEQFF. CDR3 bases: TGTGCCAGCAGCCCCCTAACAGGGGGCTACTTACGGAGCTCCTACAATGAGCAGTTCTTC.

CDR3 amino acids: CASSSDRGYTGELFF. DNA for the CDR3: TGTGCCAGCAGCTCTGACAGGGGGTACACCGGGGAGCTGTTTTTT. The chain uses TRBV5-4 and TRBJ2-2; 9 nucleotides align to TRBD1. The CDR3 extends over 15 amino acids. V was pared by 3 bases and J by 3 bases, with 3 bases of the junction left unmatched. The germline CDR1 and CDR2 sequences are SGHNT and YYREEE (reference sequence).

The rearrangement uses TRBV7-9 and TRBJ1-3; TRBD1 matches at 10 bases. The CDR3 runs 17 residues. The germline gives CDR1 SEHNR, CDR2 FQNEAQ (reference sequence). The trim removed 3 bases at V and 7 bases at J, leaving 12 bases unmatched. The CDR3, as DNA: TGTGCCAGCAGCTTGGGCAGAGGGACAGGGGAAGGGAACACCATATATTTT. Translation gives CASSLGRGTGEGNTIYF.

This chain connects TRBV4-3 to TRBJ2-3; tentatively, D is TRBD1 (6 bases). Germline assignment: CDR1 LGHNA and CDR2 YSLEER. This CDR3 has 17 residues. Deletions cut 1 base from V and 4 bases from J, with 18 bases between. CDR3 residues: CASSQGLGAYVPDTQYF. CDR3 DNA sequence: TGCGCCAGCAGCCAAGGCTTGGGGGCGTATGTTCCAGATACGCAGTATTTT.

The CDR3 here is CASSLGDRGGNQPQHF. CDR3 sequence (DNA): TGCGCCAGCAGCTTGGGGGACAGGGGCGGCAATCAGCCCCAGCATTTT. The V and J genes are TRBV5-1 and TRBJ1-5, with 10 bases aligning to TRBD1. CDR1 is SGHRS and CDR2 is YFSETQ in the germline V gene. The CDR3 has 16 amino acids. Trimming took 0 bases from V and 2 from J; bases not matched to a gene: 2.

In nucleotides, the CDR3 is TGTGCCTGGAGTCCAACCGGGAGGGACGAGCAGTACTTC. It specifies CAWSPTGRDEQYF. The chain joins TRBV30 to TRBJ2-7; TRBD2 agrees at 8 bases. This CDR3 is built from 13 residues. The V gene's germline CDR1 is GTSNPN and CDR2 SVGIG (reference sequence). Germline trimming cut 2 bases from V and 5 bases from J; bases unmatched to any gene: 5.